The following is a TCR beta chain sequence with its context. Antigen: not known. This entry is derived from a study of cytomegalovirus exposure and HLA in healthy donors. Study-wide background: The 120 or so validation repertoires, a later analysis reported, used the same platform as the 550 to 800 first-cohort repertoires. Study-wide results and caveats: Accounts indicate the classifier identified cytomegalovirus status with strong specificity and sensitivity. A few chains linked to CMV were shown in vitro to be specific for CMV antigens.

Repertoires were generated with immunoSEQ multiplex PCR, while TCRdb's copy carries only in-frame clones and drops some. Here the sample spans roughly 79,000 clones, around 94% being singletons. The donors formed part of the approximately 120-subject validation cohort, distinct from the approximately 670-subject first cohort. Germline loops: CDR1 SEHNR, CDR2 FQNEAQ (reference sequence). Unmatched junction bases numbered 4, after V lost 1 base and J lost 2 bases. The CDR3 has 17 residues. The TCR comes from a young man in good health and CMV-seronegative. Specimen: PBMCs. The genes are TRBV7-9 and TRBJ2-6, with 8 bases identical to TRBD1. CDR3 amino acids: CASSLGQGIPGANVLTF. The CDR3 bases are TGTGCCAGCAGCTTAGGACAGGGGATACCTGGGGCCAACGTCCTGACTTTC.